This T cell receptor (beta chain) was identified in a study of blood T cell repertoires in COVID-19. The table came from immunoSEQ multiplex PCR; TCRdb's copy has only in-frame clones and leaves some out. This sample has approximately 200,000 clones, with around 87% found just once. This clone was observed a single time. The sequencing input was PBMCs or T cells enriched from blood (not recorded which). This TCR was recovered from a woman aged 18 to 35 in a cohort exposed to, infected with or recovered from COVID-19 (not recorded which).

The CDR3 DNA sequence: TGTGCCAGCAGTGTAACTCCGGAGGGTCAGCCCCAGCATTTT. Encoded protein: CASSVTPEGQPQHF. The rearrangement uses TRBV2 and TRBJ1-5; D remains ambiguous. CDR1 and CDR2 (germline): SNHLY, FYNNEI. Between the trimmed V and J ends, which lost 4 bases and 6 bases, there was a span of 13 bases. The CDR3 is 14 amino acids.